Presented here are 29 T cell receptor beta chains from one specimen sequenced in a study of T cell responses to AZD1222 COVID-19 vaccine. Data came from immunoSEQ multiplex PCR; TCRdb stores just in-frame clones and leaves some out. The sample holds 100,000 or so clones, about 90% seen once. The sequenced sample was peripheral blood, obtained on day 0 of AZD1222 vaccination. Every receptor here comes from an adult in good health.

V usage is TRBV5-5 and J usage is TRBJ1-1, with a possible D match to TRBD1 (5 bases). This CDR3 is 16 amino acids long. The ends were cut back, 3 bases at V and 0 bases at J, with 15 bases in the middle. Germline lookup yields CDR1 SGHKS and CDR2 YYEKEE (reference sequence). CDR3 nucleotide sequence: TGTGCCAGCAGCTCCCTAAGGGACCGGATGAACACTGAAGCTTTCTTT. Protein product: CASSSLRDRMNTEAFF.

The V call is TRBV6-5, the J call TRBJ2-7, with 9 bases identical to TRBD2. The junction had 4 bases not matched to a gene; V was cut back by 4 bases and J by 3 bases. CDR1 and CDR2 from the germline V gene are MNHEY and SVGAGI. This CDR3 has 14 amino acids. The chain's CDR3 is CASSFSGRVYEQYF. The CDR3 nucleotides read TGTGCCAGCAGTTTTAGCGGGAGAGTCTACGAGCAGTACTTC.

V gene TRBV27 combines with J gene TRBJ2-7, with 10 positions matching TRBD2. V dropped 5 bases and J dropped 0; count of bases not matched to a gene: 4. The CDR3 contains 15 residues. CDR1 MNHEY and CDR2 SMNVEV come from the germline V gene (reference sequence). The CDR3 DNA reads as TGTGCCAGCAGTGTCCTAGCGGGAGTCTCCTACGAGCAGTACTTC. Encoded protein: CASSVLAGVSYEQYF.

The chain combines TRBV7-6 with TRBJ1-3; D is unresolved. This CDR3 comprises 14 residues. Germline values: CDR1 SGHVS, CDR2 FNYEAQ. V was pared by 1 base and J by 1 base, with 5 bases between. The CDR3 sequence: CASSLDTSGNTIYF. The CDR3 DNA follows: TGTGCCAGCAGCTTAGATACGTCTGGAAACACCATATATTTT.

CDR3 bases: TGTGCCAGTACCCAAGGACAGGGAATAGGTCCCCAGCATTTT. It encodes CASTQGQGIGPQHF. The genes are TRBV19 and TRBJ1-5, with 8 bases lining up with TRBD1. Germline CDR1 LNHDA, CDR2 SQIVND (reference sequence). This CDR3 region has 14 residues. With V trimmed by 7 bases and J by 10 bases, 12 bases remained unmatched. Drawing the rest from reference TRBV19 and TRBJ1-5, the complete variable domain is DGGITQSPKYLFRKEGQNVTLSCEQNLNHDAMYWYRQDPGQGLRLIYYSQIVNDFQKGDIAEGYSVSREKKESFPLTVTSAQKNPTAFYLCASTQGQGIGPQHFGDGTRLSIL.

V and J are TRBV5-4 and TRBJ2-7; D is undetermined. CDR3 size: 13 residues. Trimming shortened V by 2 bases and J by 7 bases, and 13 bases separated the two germline ends. The germline V gene encodes CDR1 SGHNT and CDR2 YYREEE (reference sequence). CDR3 nucleotides: TGTGCCAGCAGCTTCCAGGTTGTGGGAGAGCAGTACTTC. Translated, it gives CASSFQVVGEQYF.

This chain links TRBV10-2 with TRBJ1-1, with D hard to call. V was pared by 7 bases and J by 6 bases, with 12 bases between. Germline CDR1 WSHSY, CDR2 SAAADI. The CDR3 contains 12 residues. CDR3 residues: CASIIPGSEAFF. The CDR3 nucleotides are TGCGCCAGCATCATACCCGGCTCTGAAGCTTTCTTT.

V usage is TRBV3-1 (or the pseudogene TRBV3-2) and J usage is TRBJ2-7; D is uncertain. The CDR3 is made up of 12 amino acids. Trimming removed 6 bases from V and 4 bases from J, with 10 bases in between. CDR1 is LGHDT and CDR2 is YNNKEL in the germline V gene (reference sequence). CDR3 protein: CASSPGRYEQYF. The CDR3, as DNA: TGTGCCAGCAGTCCTGGGCGTTACGAGCAGTACTTC.

In its sample, this clone was seen once. The CDR3 DNA reads TGTGCCAGCTCAGTAGGAGAACAAGAGACCCAGTACTTC. Translated, it gives CASSVGEQETQYF. This chain uses TRBV18 with TRBJ2-5; unclear D gene. V was trimmed by 5 bases and J by 2 bases, leaving 9 bases between them. The CDR3 contains 13 residues. Germline CDR1 and CDR2: KGHSH and LQKENI.

The chain recombines TRBV7-9 with TRBJ1-2; TRBD1 matches at 9 bases. The germline V gene has CDR1 SEHNR and CDR2 FQNEAQ (reference sequence). V dropped 4 bases and J dropped 7; count of bases not matched to a gene: 7. The CDR3 runs to 14 residues. The CDR3 DNA reads as TGTGCCAGCAGCTCAAGTACAGGGGGCCGTGGCTACACCTTC. This gives the protein CASSSSTGGRGYTF.

This chain uses TRBV7-9 with TRBJ1-3; 10 bases align to TRBD1. Unmatched junction bases numbered 8, after V lost 5 bases and J lost 4 bases. Germline V gene data show CDR1 as SEHNR and CDR2 as FQNEAQ (reference sequence). The CDR3 length is 16 residues. CDR3: CASSPGQGLAGNTIYF. For the CDR3, the DNA is TGTGCCAGCAGCCCGGGACAGGGGCTAGCAGGAAACACCATATATTTT.

The CDR3 reads CASSLDGTRNTGELFF. CDR3 nucleotide sequence: TGCGCCAGCAGCTTGGATGGGACAAGAAACACCGGGGAGCTGTTTTTT. V gene TRBV5-1 combines with J gene TRBJ2-2, with D maybe TRBD1 (6 bases). CDR3 length: 16 residues. Germline V lookup: CDR1 SGHRS, CDR2 YFSETQ. V lost 0 bases and J lost 2, with 11 bases in between.

Here the CDR3 DNA reads TGCGCCAGCAGTCTGGCGGGGGACTATGGCTACACCTTC. It specifies CASSLAGDYGYTF. The chain joins TRBV5-1 to TRBJ1-2; maybe TRBD1 (5 bases). Trimming cost V 5 bases and J 3 bases, with 11 bases left between them. Germline V gene sequence: CDR1 SGHRS, CDR2 YFSETQ. The CDR3 sequence is 13 residues long. The entire variable domain, with the rest obtained from reference TRBV5-1 and TRBJ1-2, is as follows: KAGVTQTPRYLIKTRGQQVTLSCSPISGHRSVSWYQQTPGQGLQFLFEYFSETQRNKGNFPGRFSGRQFSNSRSEMNVSTLELGDSALYLCASSLAGDYGYTFGSGTRLTVV.

This sequence joins TRBV9 and TRBJ1-2; D unresolved. CDR1 and CDR2 from the germline V gene are SGDLS and YYNGEE. Trimming removed 0 bases from V and 6 bases from J, with 15 bases in between. The CDR3 spans 15 residues. As DNA, the CDR3 is TGTGCCAGCAGCGTAGCTTTGGCAGAGAGGAATGGCTACACCTTC. It translates to CASSVALAERNGYTF. The variable domain in full, with the rest retrieved from reference TRBV9 and TRBJ1-2, is DSGVTQTPKHLITATGQRVTLRCSPRSGDLSVYWYQQSLDQGLQFLIQYYNGEERAKGNILERFSAQQFPDLHSELNLSSLELGDSALYFCASSVALAERNGYTFGSGTRLTVV.

This chain links TRBV7-9 with TRBJ2-7; TRBD2 matches 13 bases. CDR1 and CDR2 (germline): SEHNR, FQNEAQ (reference sequence). Unmatched junction bases numbered 0, after V lost 1 base and J lost 3 bases. There are 15 residues in the CDR3. The CDR3 is CASSLGTSGSYEQYF. The DNA of the CDR3 is TGTGCCAGCAGCTTAGGGACTAGCGGGAGCTACGAGCAGTACTTC.

The sample holds one count of this clone. The V and J genes are TRBV28 and TRBJ1-2; 9 bases line up with TRBD1. V lost 5 bases, J lost 3 bases, and 7 bases stayed unmatched. Germline CDR1 and CDR2: MDHEN and SYDVKM. CDR3 length: 15 residues. Here the CDR3 reads CASSPRDRADYGYTF. The CDR3 DNA reads TGTGCCAGCAGTCCCCGGGACAGGGCTGACTATGGCTACACCTTC.

The chain carries TRBV18 and TRBJ2-7; tentatively, D is TRBD1 or TRBD2 (5 bases each). Trimming shortened V by 2 bases and J by 4 bases, and 15 bases separated the two germline ends. CDR1 is KGHSH and CDR2 is LQKENI in the germline V gene. The CDR3 consists of 15 residues. The CDR3 here is CASSPKDLGVYEQYF. For the CDR3, the DNA is TGTGCCAGCTCACCAAAGGATTTGGGGGTTTACGAGCAGTACTTC.

The rearrangement uses TRBV7-9 and TRBJ1-1; maybe TRBD1 (6 bases). In germline, CDR1 is SEHNR, CDR2 FQNEAQ (reference sequence). Trimming took 5 bases from V and 0 from J, leaving 10 bases between them. The CDR3 has 14 amino acids. In DNA form, the CDR3 reads TGTGCCAGCAGCCCCAGGGGACTGAACACTGAAGCTTTCTTT. Protein: CASSPRGLNTEAFF.

J is TRBJ2-3 and V is TRBV14; D is unclear. The V end lost 0 bases, the J end lost 2 bases, and 6 bases lay between the germline ends. Germline CDR1 is SGHDN and CDR2 is FVKESK. The CDR3 loop spans 14 amino acids. CDR3 in DNA: TGTGCCAGCAGCCAAGATTCAGTCACAGATACGCAGTATTTT. Its protein is CASSQDSVTDTQYF.

The chain carries TRBV3-1 (or the pseudogene TRBV3-2) and TRBJ2-5, with 8 bases that match TRBD1. This CDR3 contains 16 residues. Germline trimming cut 1 base from V and 1 base from J; bases unmatched to any gene: 5. Germline CDR1 LGHDT, CDR2 YNNKEL (reference sequence). As DNA, the CDR3 is TGTGCCAGCAGCCAAGTCACAGGGGGACCCCAAGAGACCCAGTACTTC. Its translation: CASSQVTGGPQETQYF.

The rearrangement uses TRBV2 and TRBJ1-6; TRBD1 is a possible D gene (5 bases). CDR1 is SNHLY, CDR2 FYNNEI, per germline. This CDR3 spans 15 amino acids. V lost 1 base, J lost 7 bases, and 11 bases lay in between. The CDR3 here is CASSEGGGGNSPLHF. The DNA of the CDR3 is TGTGCCAGCAGTGAAGGTGGCGGGGGGAATTCACCCCTCCACTTT. Full variable domain (outside the CDR3, taken from reference TRBV2 and TRBJ1-6): EPEVTQTPSHQVTQMGQEVILRCVPISNHLYFYWYRQILGQKVEFLVSFYNNEISEKSEIFDDQFSVERPDGSNFTLKIRSTKLEDSAMYFCASSEGGGGNSPLHFGNGTRLTVT.

The chain is built from TRBV2 and TRBJ1-2, with D tentatively TRBD1 (5 bases). This CDR3 is 13 amino acids long. In germline, CDR1 is SNHLY, CDR2 FYNNEI. V was shortened by 5 bases and J by 4 bases, with 11 bases between the two germline ends. CDR3 residues: CASSKQDLYGYTF. In nucleotides, the CDR3 is TGTGCCAGCAGTAAACAGGATCTCTATGGCTACACCTTC.

The genes are TRBV7-7 and TRBJ2-1, with D possibly matching TRBD2 (5 bases). V lost 9 bases to trimming and J lost 10 bases, with 28 bases between them. The germline gives CDR1 SSHAT, CDR2 FNYEAQ (reference sequence). The CDR3 is 16 amino acids. The CDR3 DNA is TGTGCCAGTGCCGAATTCGGGAACCCCTACGGTGTCGAGCAGTTCTTC. Translated: CASAEFGNPYGVEQFF.

This clone has a single count. The rearrangement uses TRBV14 and TRBJ1-1; 9 bases line up with TRBD1. Unmatched junction bases numbered 5, after V lost 3 bases and J lost 3 bases. The germline V gene has CDR1 SGHDN and CDR2 FVKESK. This CDR3 region has 15 residues. CDR3 DNA: TGTGCCAGCAGCCACACAGGGGGCAGAGACACTGAAGCTTTCTTT. Translated, it gives CASSHTGGRDTEAFF. Drawing the rest from reference TRBV14 and TRBJ1-1, the complete variable domain is EAGVTQFPSHSVIEKGQTVTLRCDPISGHDNLYWYRRVMGKEIKFLLHFVKESKQDESGMPNNRFLAERTGGTYSTLKVQPAELEDSGVYFCASSHTGGRDTEAFFGQGTRLTVV.

V usage is TRBV7-3 and J usage is TRBJ2-2; maybe TRBD1 (6 bases). This CDR3 has 12 amino acids. Germline values: CDR1 SGHTA, CDR2 FQGTGA. V lost 6 bases and J 13 bases, leaving 15 bases between the germline ends. The CDR3 DNA follows: TGTGCCAGCAGTTACGACGGACAGAGGCTGTTTTTT. Its protein is CASSYDGQRLFF.

The V call is TRBV5-1, the J call TRBJ2-7, with 13 bases matching TRBD2. This CDR3 has 16 residues. Germline V lookup: CDR1 SGHRS, CDR2 YFSETQ. After removal of 1 base from V and 6 bases from J, the junction contained 7 bases not matched to a gene. The CDR3 sequence: CASSLTGLAGVGEQYF. The CDR3 bases are TGCGCCAGCAGCTTGACAGGACTAGCGGGAGTAGGCGAGCAGTACTTC. Supplemented by reference TRBV5-1 and TRBJ2-7, the full variable domain reads KAGVTQTPRYLIKTRGQQVTLSCSPISGHRSVSWYQQTPGQGLQFLFEYFSETQRNKGNFPGRFSGRQFSNSRSEMNVSTLELGDSALYLCASSLTGLAGVGEQYFGPGTRLTVT.

V is TRBV28 and J is TRBJ2-7, with D unresolved. The ends were cut back, 7 bases at V and 5 bases at J, with 24 bases in the middle. This CDR3 is built from 16 residues. The germline V gene has CDR1 MDHEN and CDR2 SYDVKM. Here the CDR3 DNA reads TGTGCCAGCAACTTTAGATTGTGGCCGCCGCCGCACGAGCAGTACTTC. Encoded protein: CASNFRLWPPPHEQYF.

The rearrangement uses TRBV6-5 and TRBJ2-3; D gene ambiguous. CDR3 length equals 15 residues. Trimming shortened V by 0 bases and J by 1 base, and 8 bases separated the two germline ends. Germline loops: CDR1 MNHEY, CDR2 SVGAGI. CDR3: CASSYSHPRTDTQYF. CDR3 nucleotide sequence: TGTGCCAGCAGTTACTCCCATCCTCGCACAGATACGCAGTATTTT.

The rearrangement uses TRBV9 and TRBJ2-7; 7 bases agree with TRBD1. V dropped 5 bases and J dropped 4; count of bases not matched to a gene: 9. Germline V gene sequence: CDR1 SGDLS, CDR2 YYNGEE. The CDR3 sequence is 14 residues long. CDR3 loop: CASSPGTVGYEQYF. CDR3 in DNA: TGTGCCAGCAGTCCCGGGACAGTCGGTTACGAGCAGTACTTC.